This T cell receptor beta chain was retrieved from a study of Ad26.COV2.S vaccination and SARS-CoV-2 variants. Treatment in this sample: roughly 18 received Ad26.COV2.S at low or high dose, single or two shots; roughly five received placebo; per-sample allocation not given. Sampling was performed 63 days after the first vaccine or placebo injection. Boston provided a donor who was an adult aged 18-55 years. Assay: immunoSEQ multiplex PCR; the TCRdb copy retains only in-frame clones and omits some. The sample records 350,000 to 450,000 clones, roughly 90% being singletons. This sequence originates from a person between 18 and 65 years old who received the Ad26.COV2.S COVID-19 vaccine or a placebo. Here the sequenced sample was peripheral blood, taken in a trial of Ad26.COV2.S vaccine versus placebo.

The CDR3, as DNA: TGTGCCAGCAGCGCATCAGGGGGTGTGAGTGGAAACACCATATATTTT. This encodes CASSASGGVSGNTIYF. J is TRBJ1-3 and V is TRBV7-9, with 7 bases matching TRBD1. Germline CDR1 and CDR2: SEHNR and FQNEAQ (reference sequence). The V gene end was trimmed by 5 bases and the J gene end by 3 bases; junction bases not matched to a gene: 10. This CDR3 is built from 16 residues.